The 25 T cell receptor beta chains below come from one sample, sequenced in a study of T-cell reconstitution after alpha-beta-depleted transplantation in children (dated by TCRdb to about 2016). Preparation of the library involved PCR. Data came from an Illumina HiSeq 2500. To normalize quantification of the TCRbeta repertoire, the TCR libraries were built with molecular barcoding that relied on unique molecular identifiers. TCRdb's own reprocessing of the public reads used fastp at Q25 and MiXCR and kept productive beta chains. Each entry is one CDR3 protein sequence, shown with its most common DNA and genes. The table for this sample lists 200,000 to 250,000 distinct CDR3 sequences; approximately 9.5% of them were counted only once. The ten largest clones add up to roughly 6.2% of the sample. The sample in question was PBMCs from the stem cell graft donor, obtained from the stem cell graft. These receptors came from a human donor who donated a stem cell graft to a child with acute lymphoblastic leukemia.

In DNA form, the CDR3 reads TGTGCCAGCAGTCCCGGGACGGGGGATACGCAGTATTTT. Protein: CASSPGTGDTQYF. The chain combines TRBV7-6 with TRBJ2-3; D possibly matches TRBD1 or TRBD2 (5 bases each). Germline CDR1 and CDR2: SGHVS and FNYEAQ. This CDR3 comprises 13 residues. Trimming removed 6 bases from V and 6 bases from J, with 13 bases in between.

There are many counts of this clonotype. The chain employs TRBV7-9 and TRBJ1-1; D is perhaps TRBD1 (6 bases). CDR3 length equals 17 residues. Trimming removed 1 base at V and 3 bases at J, with 18 bases between. Per germline, CDR1 SEHNR and CDR2 FQNEAQ (reference sequence). DNA for the CDR3: TGTGCCAGCAGCTTAGAGGTCCAGGGGAAAGGGGACACTGAAGCTTTCTTT. This encodes CASSLEVQGKGDTEAFF.

This clonotype has a count of ten or more. The chain links TRBV27 to TRBJ1-2, with a tentative D call TRBD1 (5 bases). Germline CDR1 reads MNHEY; CDR2 reads SMNVEV (reference sequence). Trimming removed 7 bases at V and 7 bases at J, with 16 bases between. The CDR3 contains 13 residues. CDR3 bases: TGTGCCAGCACCTCTGTGGGGGGTGGTGGCTACACCTTC. Translated: CASTSVGGGGYTF.

This clonotype turned up a few times. The V gene is TRBV12-3 or TRBV12-4, the J gene TRBJ1-3, with D hard to call. Between the trimmed V and J ends, which lost 6 bases and 8 bases, there was a span of 8 bases. The CDR3 has 11 amino acids. The CDR3 is CASRLAYTIYF. Written as DNA, the CDR3 is TGTGCCAGCAGGCTGGCGTACACCATATATTTT.

The gene calls are TRBV7-2 and TRBJ2-3; 8 bases are a match to TRBD1. Germline loops: CDR1 SGHTA, CDR2 FQGNSA. CDR3 length: 15 residues. V trimming: 0 bases; J trimming: 10 bases; junction bases outside the gene matches: 9. The CDR3 nucleotides are TGTGCCAGCAGCTTAGCGGGACAGGCTACGGGATCGCAGTATTTT. It is translated as CASSLAGQATGSQYF.

This clonotype showed up just a few times. CDR3 bases: TGTGCCAGCGGACAGGGGAGCTCCTATAATTCACCCCTCCACTTT. Amino acid sequence: CASGQGSSYNSPLHF. The V gene is TRBV6-2 or TRBV6-3, the J gene TRBJ1-6; 9 nucleotides align to TRBD1. Germline CDR1 is MNHEY and CDR2 is SVGEGT. The CDR3 totals 15 residues. V was clipped by 8 bases and J by 0 bases; unmatched bases: 2.

This clonotype was counted ten times or more. The chain uses TRBV7-2 and TRBJ2-5; D gene ambiguous. V was pared by 5 bases and J by 10 bases, with 14 bases between. The CDR3 sequence is 12 residues long. Germline V CDR1 and CDR2: SGHTA, FQGNSA. The CDR3 loop reads CASSEGSIRQYF. CDR3 bases: TGTGCCAGCAGCGAAGGGTCTATTCGCCAGTACTTC.

The gene calls are TRBV3-1 and TRBJ1-6, with 8 bases matching TRBD1. With 0 bases clipped from V and 9 bases from J, the junction kept 7 bases outside the gene matches. Germline values: CDR1 LGHDT, CDR2 YNNKEL (reference sequence). The CDR3 length is 16 residues. The CDR3 reads CASSQDRGRIGSPLHF. CDR3 in DNA: TGTGCCAGCAGCCAAGACAGGGGGCGAATCGGTTCACCCCTCCACTTT.

This clonotype came up a few times. This chain uses TRBV12-3 or TRBV12-4 with TRBJ1-5; tentatively, D is TRBD1 (5 bases). This CDR3 spans 15 amino acids. The V and J ends lost 2 bases and 3 bases respectively, with 11 bases between them. CDR3 sequence (DNA): TGTGCCAGCAGTTTATGGGGGATCGTCAATCAGCCCCAGCATTTT. Encoded protein: CASSLWGIVNQPQHF.

Many counts were recorded for this clonotype. The V call is TRBV20-1, the J call TRBJ2-3, with D possibly matching TRBD2 (6 bases). Trimming left V 2 bases short and J 1 base short, with 13 bases between. The CDR3 extends over 15 amino acids. CDR1 is DFQATT, CDR2 SNEGSKA, per germline (reference sequence). The CDR3 here is CSARSQLAGTDTQYF. CDR3 bases: TGCAGTGCTAGATCTCAACTAGCAGGCACAGATACGCAGTATTTT.

This clonotype was counted many times. DNA of the CDR3: TGCGCCAGCAGCTTCCTACAGGGTGATTCACCCCTCCACTTT. Translated: CASSFLQGDSPLHF. The chain recombines TRBV5-1 with TRBJ1-6, with D tentatively TRBD1 (6 bases). In germline, CDR1 is SGHRS, CDR2 YFSETQ. The V end lost 2 bases, the J end lost 8 bases, and 11 bases lay between the germline ends. The CDR3 consists of 14 residues.

This clonotype was detected many times. V gene TRBV5-1 combines with J gene TRBJ2-3; 9 bases are a match to TRBD2. The J segment lost 3 bases and the V segment lost 5 bases, leaving 7 bases of the junction unmatched. Germline V gene lookup returns CDR1 SGHRS and CDR2 YFSETQ. This CDR3 has 15 residues. The CDR3: CASRFSSGGTDTQYF. As DNA, the CDR3 is TGCGCCAGCAGGTTCTCAAGCGGGGGGACAGATACGCAGTATTTT.

This sequence joins TRBV3-1 and TRBJ2-7; the D is unclear. Trimming left V 3 bases short and J 9 bases short, with 18 bases between. This CDR3 is 14 amino acids long. Looked up from germline, CDR1 is LGHDT and CDR2 is YNNKEL (reference sequence). The CDR3 protein is CASSQGSGDIAQYF. The CDR3 nucleotides read TGTGCCAGCAGCCAGGGAAGTGGAGATATTGCGCAGTACTTC.

This clonotype showed up just a few times. The gene calls are TRBV7-9 and TRBJ2-1; 7 bases are shared with TRBD1. This CDR3 is built from 15 residues. The germline V gene has CDR1 SEHNR and CDR2 FQNEAQ (reference sequence). The V and J ends lost 4 bases and 4 bases, in that order; junction bases with no gene match: 7. The CDR3 loop is CASSSPGQSYNEQFF. The DNA of the CDR3 is TGTGCCAGCAGCTCGCCGGGACAGTCGTACAATGAGCAGTTCTTC. Drawing the rest from reference TRBV7-9 and TRBJ2-1, the complete variable domain is DTGVSQNPRHKITKRGQNVTFRCDPISEHNRLYWYRQTLGQGPEFLTYFQNEAQLEKSRLLSDRFSAERPKGSFSTLEIQRTEQGDSAMYLCASSSPGQSYNEQFFGPGTRLTVL.

This clonotype has a handful of counts. V gene TRBV12-3 or TRBV12-4 combines with J gene TRBJ2-7; TRBD2 is a possible D gene (7 bases). The ends were cut back, 6 bases at V and 1 base at J, with 13 bases in the middle. CDR3 length: 14 amino acids. The CDR3 here is CASSKEGGSYEQYF. The CDR3 DNA reads as TGTGCCAGCAGCAAGGAGGGGGGGTCCTACGAGCAGTACTTC.

The table lists this clonotype with many counts. The chain links TRBV12-3 or TRBV12-4 to TRBJ1-4; D gene ambiguous. CDR3 size: 15 residues. V was trimmed by 6 bases and J by 3 bases, leaving 14 bases between them. This chain's CDR3 is CASSLSGSANEKLFF. The CDR3 DNA follows: TGTGCCAGCAGCCTATCGGGTAGTGCTAATGAAAAACTGTTTTTT.

This clonotype showed up just a few times. The CDR3 region is CASPAGRRQDTQYF. The CDR3 DNA reads TGTGCCAGCCCTGCAGGACGGAGGCAAGATACGCAGTATTTT. This sequence joins TRBV2 and TRBJ2-3, with TRBD2 as a possible D gene (5 bases). There are 14 residues in the CDR3. With 8 bases removed from V and 5 bases from J, the gap between germline ends came to 17 bases. Germline-derived CDR1 and CDR2 are SNHLY and FYNNEI.

This clonotype was picked up a small number of times. The J gene is TRBJ1-3, the V gene TRBV20-1; maybe TRBD1 (6 bases). Trimming took off 0 bases at V and 4 bases at J, with 10 bases between the two ends. This CDR3 is built from 14 residues. Looked up from germline, CDR1 is DFQATT and CDR2 is SNEGSKA (reference sequence). The CDR3 nucleotides read TGCAGTGCTAGAGATACAACAGGGGGAAACACCATATATTTT. It specifies CSARDTTGGNTIYF.

This clonotype appeared many times. This chain connects TRBV27 to TRBJ2-3; no clear D gene. From germline, CDR1 is MNHEY and CDR2 SMNVEV (reference sequence). The CDR3 is 14 amino acids. Deletions cut 3 bases from V and 4 bases from J, with 11 bases between. In nucleotides, the CDR3 is TGTGCCAGCAGTTTCGGTAGATTAGCAGATACGCAGTATTTT. Residues: CASSFGRLADTQYF.

This clonotype was seen many times. The chain employs TRBV5-1 and TRBJ2-6; D call uncertain. The germline CDR1 and CDR2 sequences are SGHRS and YFSETQ. CDR3 length equals 15 residues. Between the trimmed V and J ends, which lost 1 base and 1 base, there was a span of 6 bases. CDR3: CASSLSHSGANVLTF. The CDR3 DNA reads TGCGCCAGCAGCTTGTCACATTCTGGGGCCAACGTCCTGACTTTC. Together with reference TRBV5-1 and TRBJ2-6, the CDR3 gives the full variable domain: KAGVTQTPRYLIKTRGQQVTLSCSPISGHRSVSWYQQTPGQGLQFLFEYFSETQRNKGNFPGRFSGRQFSNSRSEMNVSTLELGDSALYLCASSLSHSGANVLTFGAGSRLTVL.

The V gene is TRBV27, the J gene TRBJ1-2; 10 nucleotides align to TRBD1. Trimming removed 8 bases from V and 4 bases from J; junction bases left unmatched: 19. The germline V gene encodes CDR1 MNHEY and CDR2 SMNVEV (reference sequence). The CDR3 runs to 18 residues. The CDR3 DNA reads TGTGCCAGCTTGAAGACCGGGACAGGGGATCCCCTATTCTATGGCTACACCTTC. This encodes CASLKTGTGDPLFYGYTF.

This clonotype showed up many times. The chain carries TRBV10-3 and TRBJ1-2, with 7 bases aligning to TRBD1. This CDR3 comprises 13 residues. V shed 3 bases and J 3 bases; nucleotides not matched to a gene: 1. The V gene's germline CDR1 is ENHRY and CDR2 SYGVKD. CDR3 sequence reads: CAISDDRDYGYTF. CDR3 bases: TGTGCCATCAGTGATGACAGGGACTATGGCTACACCTTC.

This clonotype came up a few times. The chain has TRBV12-3 or TRBV12-4 and TRBJ1-1, with D hard to call. V was shortened by 6 bases and J by 0 bases, with 8 bases between the two germline ends. This CDR3 contains 13 residues. The CDR3 nucleotides read TGTGCCAGCAGACCCGGTCTGAACACTGAAGCTTTCTTT. This codes for CASRPGLNTEAFF.

The table lists this clonotype with many counts. This rearrangement joins TRBV10-3 to TRBJ1-5, with 7 bases fitting TRBD1. V was pared by 4 bases and J by 1 base, with 4 bases of the junction left unmatched. The CDR3 covers 15 residues. From germline, CDR1 is ENHRY and CDR2 SYGVKD. CDR3 DNA: TGTGCCATCAGTGGACAGGGTGGAAGCAATCAGCCCCAGCATTTT. Protein sequence: CAISGQGGSNQPQHF.

The chain has TRBV7-6 and TRBJ2-3, with 9 bases identical to TRBD1. Germline V gives CDR1 SGHVS, CDR2 FNYEAQ. This CDR3 has 15 amino acids. V dropped 5 bases and J dropped 3; count of bases not matched to a gene: 6. Here the CDR3 reads CASSPNDRGTDTQYF. In nucleotides, the CDR3 is TGTGCCAGCAGCCCGAACGACAGGGGGACAGATACGCAGTATTTT.